This entry lists 27 T cell receptor beta chains sequenced from one sample in a study of Ad26.COV2.S vaccination and SARS-CoV-2 variants (dated by TCRdb to about 2021). The library relied on the immunoSEQ multiplex PCR assay. TCRdb retrieved this table from immuneACCESS and kept in-frame rearrangements only. Not all clones are present; in checked studies, unresolved V genes account for under half, and no reason is known for the remainder. The sample has about 420,000 clones on record, roughly 90% of them singletons. Of the sample, about 3.5% falls within the top ten clones. The treatment or condition label corresponds to: around 19 received Ad26.COV2.S at low or high dose, single or two shots; 5 received placebo; per-sample allocation not given. For vaccine and placebo recipients, the sequenced repertoires came from samples collected on day 63 after the first injection. The source was peripheral blood, collected in a trial of Ad26.COV2.S vaccine versus placebo. All receptors come from a person between 18 and 59 years old who received the Ad26.COV2.S COVID-19 vaccine or a placebo.

V gene TRBV19 combines with J gene TRBJ2-3; 12 bases are a match to TRBD2. The germline CDR1 and CDR2 sequences are LNHDA and SQIVND (reference sequence). The junction had 10 bases not matched to a gene; V was cut back by 1 base and J by 2 bases. CDR3 length: 19 residues. In DNA form, the CDR3 reads TGTGCCAGTAGTATAGGTGGGCTAGCGGGGGGGTTACACACAGATACGCAGTATTTT. Translating it yields CASSIGGLAGGLHTDTQYF.

The chain couples TRBV11-2 to TRBJ2-1; D might be TRBD1 or TRBD2, each matching 7 bases. The germline V gene has CDR1 SGHAT and CDR2 FQNNGV. There are 17 residues in the CDR3. Trimming shortened V by 5 bases and J by 2 bases, and 19 bases separated the two germline ends. The CDR3 region is CASSVMGGQGAYNEQFF. DNA for the CDR3: TGTGCCAGCAGCGTAATGGGGGGGCAGGGGGCCTACAATGAGCAGTTCTTC. Combining the CDR3 with reference TRBV11-2 and TRBJ2-1 gives the whole variable domain EAGVAQSPRYKIIEKRQSVAFWCNPISGHATLYWYQQILGQGPKLLIQFQNNGVVDDSQLPKDRFSAERLKGVDSTLKIQPAKLEDSAVYLCASSVMGGQGAYNEQFFGPGTRLTVL.

The chain joins TRBV12-3 or TRBV12-4 to TRBJ1-2; TRBD1 is a possible D gene (6 bases). This CDR3 has 12 amino acids. V was shortened by 4 bases and J by 3 bases, with 6 bases between the two germline ends. In DNA form, the CDR3 reads TGTGCCAGCAGTTCAGGGGACTATGGCTACACCTTC. This sequence encodes CASSSGDYGYTF.

The count of this clone is one. The chain couples TRBV7-9 to TRBJ2-5; 7 bases are a match to TRBD1. Per germline, CDR1 SEHNR and CDR2 FQNEAQ (reference sequence). The CDR3 contains 16 residues. V lost 5 bases, J lost 3 bases, and 12 bases stayed unmatched. CDR3 DNA: TGTGCCAGCAGCCGGGACAGTGAAGGTATTAAAGAGACCCAGTACTTC. Translating it yields CASSRDSEGIKETQYF.

The chain uses TRBV30 and TRBJ1-1; D not resolved. CDR3 length: 10 residues. Germline assignment: CDR1 GTSNPN and CDR2 SVGIG (reference sequence). V was shortened by 2 bases and J by 10 bases, with 8 bases between the two germline ends. The CDR3 protein is CAWSTVVAFF. The CDR3 region has the DNA TGTGCCTGGAGTACAGTTGTAGCTTTCTTT.

The V and J genes are TRBV5-1 and TRBJ1-6; 8 nucleotides line up with TRBD1. The germline V gene encodes CDR1 SGHRS and CDR2 YFSETQ. With V trimmed by 4 bases and J by 6 bases, 6 bases remained unmatched. The CDR3 has 15 residues. In nucleotides, the CDR3 is TGCGCCAGCAGCGCCGGACAGGGCCCTAATTCACCCCTCCACTTT. Translated: CASSAGQGPNSPLHF.

J is TRBJ2-7 and V is TRBV3-1 (or the pseudogene TRBV3-2), with D possibly being TRBD1 (5 bases). CDR1 and CDR2 (germline): LGHDT, YNNKEL (reference sequence). V lost 1 base and J lost 5, with 18 bases in between. The CDR3 is made up of 16 amino acids. The CDR3: CASSQVSDEGVHEQYF. CDR3 nucleotides: TGTGCCAGCAGCCAAGTCTCGGACGAAGGGGTCCACGAGCAGTACTTC.

The chain is built from TRBV4-3 and TRBJ1-2; TRBD1 matches at 9 bases. CDR3 length: 15 amino acids. V gave up 0 bases and J gave up 3 bases; unmatched junction bases: 2. CDR1 LGHNA and CDR2 YSLEER come from the germline V gene. CDR3 sequence: CASSQEDRGDYGYTF. The CDR3 region has the DNA TGCGCCAGCAGCCAAGAGGACAGGGGAGACTATGGCTACACCTTC.

This chain joins TRBV29-1 and TRBJ2-5; no reliable D call. Germline V gene lookup returns CDR1 SQVTM and CDR2 ANQGSEA. The CDR3 runs 13 residues. Trimming removed 4 bases at V and 2 bases at J, with 11 bases between. This CDR3 reads CSVGDMGQETQYF. CDR3 sequence (DNA): TGCAGCGTTGGAGATATGGGGCAAGAGACCCAGTACTTC.

The chain couples TRBV5-1 to TRBJ2-6, with TRBD1 identical over 7 bases. Looked up from germline, CDR1 is SGHRS and CDR2 is YFSETQ. Trimming took 2 bases from V and 1 from J; bases not matched to a gene: 0. The CDR3 sequence is 15 residues long. The CDR3 region has the DNA TGCGCCAGCAGCTTACAGGGGTCTGGGGCCAACGTCCTGACTTTC. This gives the protein CASSLQGSGANVLTF.

The chain has TRBV14 and TRBJ2-7, with a tentative D call TRBD2 (7 bases). This CDR3 is built from 13 residues. The ends were cut back, 9 bases at V and 1 base at J, with 13 bases in the middle. CDR1 SGHDN and CDR2 FVKESK come from the germline V gene. For the CDR3, the DNA is TGTGCCAGTCAGGGGAGGGATTCCTACGAGCAGTACTTC. It codes for CASQGRDSYEQYF.

This chain uses TRBV18 with TRBJ1-1; no clear D gene. Trimming shortened V by 1 base and J by 4 bases, and 13 bases separated the two germline ends. CDR3 length: 15 amino acids. Germline CDR1 is KGHSH and CDR2 is LQKENI. As DNA, the CDR3 is TGTGCCAGCTCACCACTCTCCCCCCAAGGCACTGAAGCTTTCTTT. The encoded protein is CASSPLSPQGTEAFF.

The chain employs TRBV6-2 or TRBV6-3 and TRBJ2-7, with D possibly being TRBD1 (5 bases). This CDR3 has 13 amino acids. Per the germline V gene, CDR1 is MNHEY and CDR2 is SVGEGT. V lost 0 bases and J 6 bases, leaving 9 bases between the germline ends. This CDR3 is CASSYSKGAEQYF. CDR3 bases: TGTGCCAGCAGTTACTCGAAAGGGGCCGAGCAGTACTTC.

For this clone: Other DNA sequences of this sample code for an identical CDR3. V usage is TRBV5-5 and J usage is TRBJ2-7, with unresolved D. Germline loops: CDR1 SGHKS, CDR2 YYEKEE (reference sequence). CDR3 length equals 12 residues. The V end lost 0 bases, the J end lost 3 bases, and 4 bases lay between the germline ends. CDR3 region: CASSLEGYEQYF. The CDR3 nucleotides read TGTGCCAGCAGCTTGGAGGGCTACGAGCAGTACTTC.

V and J are TRBV6-2 or TRBV6-3 and TRBJ2-3; 10 bases line up with TRBD2. The germline gives CDR1 MNHEY, CDR2 SVGEGT. The CDR3 spans 15 residues. J was trimmed by 2 bases and V by 5 bases; bases with no gene match: 4. CDR3 in DNA: TGTGCCAGCAGTCCAAGCGGGGGGGCCACAGATACGCAGTATTTT. This translates into CASSPSGGATDTQYF.

The genes are TRBV30 and TRBJ2-5; 9 nucleotides match TRBD1. Germline loops: CDR1 GTSNPN, CDR2 SVGIG (reference sequence). The V and J ends lost 3 bases and 9 bases, in that order; junction bases with no gene match: 14. The CDR3 sequence is 15 residues long. The CDR3 is CAWRDRDRASMAQYF. CDR3 sequence (DNA): TGTGCCTGGAGGGACCGGGACAGGGCGTCCATGGCCCAGTACTTC. The full variable domain, its missing parts supplied by reference TRBV30 and TRBJ2-5, is SQTIHQWPATLVQPVGSPLSLECTVEGTSNPNLYWYRQAAGRGLQLLFYSVGIGQISSEVPQNLSASRPQDRQFILSSKKLLLSDSGFYLCAWRDRDRASMAQYFGPGTRLLVL.

This chain uses TRBV4-2 with TRBJ1-6; 7 nucleotides agree with TRBD1. This CDR3 spans 17 amino acids. Germline loops: CDR1 LGHNA, CDR2 YNFKEQ. Germline trimming cut 4 bases from V and 7 bases from J; bases unmatched to any gene: 13. CDR3 sequence reads: CASSRSQGSGPNSPLHF. As DNA, the CDR3 is TGTGCCAGCAGCCGTTCACAGGGGAGCGGGCCCAATTCACCCCTCCACTTT.

Comment on this clone: At one boundary the junction diverges from the germline segment, which might be a read error. The chain uses TRBV18 and TRBJ2-7; D may match TRBD1 or TRBD2 (6 bases each). Germline CDR1 reads KGHSH; CDR2 reads LQKENI. The CDR3 loop spans 15 amino acids. The CDR3 nucleotides are TGTGCCAGCTCACCAATCGAAGAACCGGGGGCAGGGGTTTCCTTC. Encoded protein: CASSPIEEPGAGVSF.

The chain carries TRBV12-3 or TRBV12-4 and TRBJ1-2; D unresolved. The CDR3 totals 12 residues. Deletions cut 2 bases from V and 3 bases from J, with 4 bases between. Here the CDR3 reads CASSLSHYGYTF. The CDR3 DNA is TGTGCCAGCAGTTTATCCCACTATGGCTACACCTTC.

The rearrangement uses TRBV5-4 and TRBJ2-7; D might be TRBD2 (6 bases). V lost 0 bases, J lost 4 bases, and 20 bases lay in between. The length of the CDR3 is 17 residues. Germline V gene lookup returns CDR1 SGHNT and CDR2 YYREEE (reference sequence). Here the CDR3 reads CASSLAGGSWGDYEQYF. The CDR3 nucleotides are TGTGCCAGCAGCTTGGCCGGAGGCAGCTGGGGGGATTACGAGCAGTACTTC. The variable domain in full, completed from reference TRBV5-4 and TRBJ2-7, reads ETGVTQSPTHLIKTRGQQVTLRCSSQSGHNTVSWYQQALGQGPQFIFQYYREEENGRGNFPPRFSGLQFPNYSSELNVNALELDDSALYLCASSLAGGSWGDYEQYFGPGTRLTVT.

The chain links TRBV19 to TRBJ1-5; D unclear. The CDR3 extends over 15 amino acids. Trimming removed 11 bases at V and 0 bases at J, with 17 bases between. Germline V CDR1 and CDR2: LNHDA, SQIVND (reference sequence). CDR3 nucleotides: TGTGCCGGTTTACGTTTGCTTTTTAGCAATCAGCCCCAGCATTTT. The encoded protein is CAGLRLLFSNQPQHF.

The V gene is TRBV7-9, the J gene TRBJ2-2; TRBD1 matches at 7 bases. V was pared by 6 bases and J by 0 bases, with 4 bases of the junction left unmatched. CDR3 length: 15 amino acids. Germline assignment: CDR1 SEHNR and CDR2 FQNEAQ (reference sequence). CDR3 region: CASRPGTANTGELFF. As DNA, the CDR3 is TGTGCCAGCAGGCCGGGGACAGCGAACACCGGGGAGCTGTTTTTT.

In its sample, this clone was seen once. The rearrangement uses TRBV10-2 and TRBJ2-3; 8 nucleotides match TRBD2. With 7 bases clipped from V and 1 base from J, the junction kept 4 bases outside the gene matches. Germline V gene lookup returns CDR1 WSHSY and CDR2 SAAADI. The CDR3 is made up of 14 amino acids. In DNA form, the CDR3 reads TGCGCCAGCACGCGGGGGGCCGGCACAGATACGCAGTATTTT. Encoded protein: CASTRGAGTDTQYF.

V is TRBV14 and J is TRBJ2-1, with TRBD1 as a possible D gene (5 bases). The V and J ends lost 0 bases and 3 bases respectively, with 9 bases between them. This CDR3 spans 15 amino acids. The germline V gene has CDR1 SGHDN and CDR2 FVKESK. CDR3 protein: CASSQDSGHYNEQFF. CDR3 coding DNA: TGTGCCAGCAGCCAAGATTCAGGGCACTACAATGAGCAGTTCTTC.

The J gene is TRBJ2-7, the V gene TRBV7-2; D uncertain. V lost 0 bases and J 7 bases, leaving 4 bases between the germline ends. The CDR3 is 11 amino acids. Looked up from germline, CDR1 is SGHTA and CDR2 is FQGNSA. CDR3 DNA sequence: TGTGCCAGCAGCTTAGCGCAGGAGCAGTACTTC. It codes for CASSLAQEQYF.

The chain couples TRBV15 to TRBJ1-2, with D unresolved. The V gene's germline CDR1 is LNHNV and CDR2 YYDKDF (reference sequence). The germline V and J ends were trimmed by 0 bases and 2 bases, with 10 bases remaining between them. CDR3 size: 15 residues. The CDR3 sequence is CATSRDVATNYGYTF. CDR3 sequence (DNA): TGTGCCACCAGCAGAGATGTTGCCACCAACTATGGCTACACCTTC.

CDR3 region: CASSSLRGRGNEQFF. CDR3 nucleotides: TGTGCCAGCAGTTCTTTGAGGGGCAGGGGCAATGAGCAGTTCTTC. The rearrangement links TRBV11-3 to TRBJ2-1, with D possibly being TRBD1 (6 bases). The length of the CDR3 is 15 residues. V lost 6 bases and J lost 6, with 18 bases in between. Germline loops: CDR1 SGHNT, CDR2 YENEEA.